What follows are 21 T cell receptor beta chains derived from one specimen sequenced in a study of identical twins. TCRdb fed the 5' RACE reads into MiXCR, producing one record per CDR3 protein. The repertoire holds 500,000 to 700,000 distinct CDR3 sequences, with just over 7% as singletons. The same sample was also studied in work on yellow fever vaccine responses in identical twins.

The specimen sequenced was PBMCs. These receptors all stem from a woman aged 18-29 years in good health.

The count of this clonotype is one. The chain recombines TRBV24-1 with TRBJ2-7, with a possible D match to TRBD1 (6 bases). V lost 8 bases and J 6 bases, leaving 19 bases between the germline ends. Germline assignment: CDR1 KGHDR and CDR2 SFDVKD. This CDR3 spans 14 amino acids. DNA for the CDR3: TGTGCCACCAAAGAAGGGGGAGATGTTTGCGAGCAGTACTTC. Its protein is CATKEGGDVCEQYF.

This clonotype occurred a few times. The CDR3 reads CASRTGTSGTKNIQYF. The CDR3 nucleotides are TGTGCCAGCAGAACCGGGACTAGCGGAACCAAAAACATTCAGTACTTC. The chain couples TRBV28 to TRBJ2-4; 11 positions match TRBD2. The CDR3 is 16 amino acids. The junction had 6 bases not matched to a gene; V was cut back by 6 bases and J by 2 bases. Germline V lookup: CDR1 MDHEN, CDR2 SYDVKM.

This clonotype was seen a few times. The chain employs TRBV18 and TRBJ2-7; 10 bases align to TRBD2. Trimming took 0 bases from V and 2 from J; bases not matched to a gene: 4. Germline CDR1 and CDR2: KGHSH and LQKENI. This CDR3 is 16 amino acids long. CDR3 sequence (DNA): TGTGCCAGCTCACCACCGGGGACTAGCGCACCCTACGAGCAGTACTTC. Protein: CASSPPGTSAPYEQYF. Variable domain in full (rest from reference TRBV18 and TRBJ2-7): NAGVMQNPRHLVRRRGQEARLRCSPMKGHSHVYWYRQLPEEGLKFMVYLQKENIIDESGMPKERFSAEFPKEGPSILRIQQVVRGDSAAYFCASSPPGTSAPYEQYFGPGTRLTVT.

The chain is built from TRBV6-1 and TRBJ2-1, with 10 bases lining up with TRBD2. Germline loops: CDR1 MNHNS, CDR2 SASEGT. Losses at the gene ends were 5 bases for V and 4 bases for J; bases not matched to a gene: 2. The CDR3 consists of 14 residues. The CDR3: CASSKRGGYNEQFF. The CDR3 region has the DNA TGTGCCAGCAGTAAGCGGGGGGGGTACAATGAGCAGTTCTTC.

The CDR3 loop reads CASSFKPAGGQPQHF. CDR3 nucleotides: TGTGCCAGCAGTTTCAAGCCCGCAGGTGGCCAGCCCCAGCATTTT. V gene TRBV27 combines with J gene TRBJ1-5; D is uncertain. Germline V gives CDR1 MNHEY, CDR2 SMNVEV (reference sequence). V lost 3 bases, J lost 7 bases, and 16 bases lay in between. This CDR3 is built from 15 residues.

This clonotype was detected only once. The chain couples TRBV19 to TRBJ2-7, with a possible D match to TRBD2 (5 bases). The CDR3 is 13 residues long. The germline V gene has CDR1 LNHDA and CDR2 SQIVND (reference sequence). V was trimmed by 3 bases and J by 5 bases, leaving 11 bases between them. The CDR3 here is CASSMRALHEQYF. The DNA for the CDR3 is TGTGCCAGTAGTATGAGGGCCCTACACGAGCAGTACTTC.

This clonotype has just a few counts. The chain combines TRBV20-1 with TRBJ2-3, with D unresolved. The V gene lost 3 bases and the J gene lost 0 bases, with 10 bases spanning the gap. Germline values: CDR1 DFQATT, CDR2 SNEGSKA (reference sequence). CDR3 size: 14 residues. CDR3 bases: TGCAGTGCTAGTTGGCGGACCAGCACAGATACGCAGTATTTT. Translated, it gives CSASWRTSTDTQYF.

CDR3 nucleotide sequence: TGCAGTGCTATCCCGGGACTAGCGGGGGGTTTGTCAGATACGCAGTATTTT. Translating it yields CSAIPGLAGGLSDTQYF. The chain is built from TRBV20-1 and TRBJ2-3; the match to TRBD2 covers 15 bases. Losses at the gene ends were 4 bases for V and 4 bases for J; bases not matched to a gene: 9. In germline, CDR1 is DFQATT, CDR2 SNEGSKA (reference sequence). CDR3 length: 17 amino acids.

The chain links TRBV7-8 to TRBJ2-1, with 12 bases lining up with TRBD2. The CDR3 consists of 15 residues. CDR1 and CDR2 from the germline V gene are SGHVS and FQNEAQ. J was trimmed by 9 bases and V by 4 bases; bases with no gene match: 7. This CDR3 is CASSSLAGGPGEQFF. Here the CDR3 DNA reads TGTGCCAGCAGCTCGCTAGCGGGGGGGCCGGGTGAGCAGTTCTTC. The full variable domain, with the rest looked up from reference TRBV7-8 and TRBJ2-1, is GAGVSQSPRYKVAKRGQDVALRCDPISGHVSLFWYQQALGQGPEFLTYFQNEAQLDKSGLPSDRFFAERPEGSVSTLKIQRTQQEDSAVYLCASSSLAGGPGEQFFGPGTRLTVL.

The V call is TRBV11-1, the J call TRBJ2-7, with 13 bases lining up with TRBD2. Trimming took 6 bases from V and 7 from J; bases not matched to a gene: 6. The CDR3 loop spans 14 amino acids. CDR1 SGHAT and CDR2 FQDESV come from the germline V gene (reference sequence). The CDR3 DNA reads TGTGCCAGCAGATGGACTAGCGGGAGTGGGGAGCAGTACTTC. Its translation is CASRWTSGSGEQYF.

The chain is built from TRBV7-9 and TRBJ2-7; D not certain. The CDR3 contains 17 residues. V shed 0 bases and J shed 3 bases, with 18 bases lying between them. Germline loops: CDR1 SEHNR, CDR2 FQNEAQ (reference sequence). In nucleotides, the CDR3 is TGTGCCAGCAGCTTAGCGAGTCAGGCCCCATTTTACTACGAGCAGTACTTC. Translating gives CASSLASQAPFYYEQYF. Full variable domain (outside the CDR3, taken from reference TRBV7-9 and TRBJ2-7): DTGVSQNPRHKITKRGQNVTFRCDPISEHNRLYWYRQTLGQGPEFLTYFQNEAQLEKSRLLSDRFSAERPKGSFSTLEIQRTEQGDSAMYLCASSLASQAPFYYEQYFGPGTRLTVT.

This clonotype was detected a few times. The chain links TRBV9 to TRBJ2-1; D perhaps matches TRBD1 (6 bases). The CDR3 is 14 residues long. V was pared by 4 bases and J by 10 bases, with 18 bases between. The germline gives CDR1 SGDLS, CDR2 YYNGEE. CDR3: CASSINYGGIEQFF. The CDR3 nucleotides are TGTGCCAGCAGCATCAACTATGGGGGCATAGAGCAGTTCTTC.

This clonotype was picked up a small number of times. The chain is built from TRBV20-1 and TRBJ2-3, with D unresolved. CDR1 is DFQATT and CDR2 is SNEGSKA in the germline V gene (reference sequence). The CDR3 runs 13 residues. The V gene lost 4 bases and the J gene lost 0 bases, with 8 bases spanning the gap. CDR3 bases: TGCAGTGCTATCTCTACTAGCACAGATACGCAGTATTTT. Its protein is CSAISTSTDTQYF.

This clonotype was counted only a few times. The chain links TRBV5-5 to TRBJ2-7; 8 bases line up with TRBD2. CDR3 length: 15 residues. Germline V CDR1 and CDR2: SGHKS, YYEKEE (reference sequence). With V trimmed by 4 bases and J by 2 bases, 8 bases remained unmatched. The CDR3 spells CASSRGGQEPYEQYF. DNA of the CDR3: TGTGCCAGCAGCCGGGGGGGTCAGGAACCCTACGAGCAGTACTTC.

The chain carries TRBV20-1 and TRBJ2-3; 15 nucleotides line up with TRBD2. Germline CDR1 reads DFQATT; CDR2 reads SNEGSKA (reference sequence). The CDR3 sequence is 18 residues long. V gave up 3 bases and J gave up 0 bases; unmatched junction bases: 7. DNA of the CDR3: TGCAGTGCTAGGTCACCGGGACTAGCGGGAGGTAGCACAGATACGCAGTATTTT. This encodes CSARSPGLAGGSTDTQYF.

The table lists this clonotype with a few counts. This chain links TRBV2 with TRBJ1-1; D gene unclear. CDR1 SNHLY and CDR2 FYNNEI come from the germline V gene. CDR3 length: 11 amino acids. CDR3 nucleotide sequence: TGTGCGAACAGTCCGAACACTGAAGCTTTCTTT. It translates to CANSPNTEAFF.

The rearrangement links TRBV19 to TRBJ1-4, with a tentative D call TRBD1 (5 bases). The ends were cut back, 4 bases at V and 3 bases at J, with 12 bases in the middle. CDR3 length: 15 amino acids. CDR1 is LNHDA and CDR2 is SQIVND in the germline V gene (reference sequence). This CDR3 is CASSTDSHPNEKLFF. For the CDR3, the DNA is TGTGCCAGTAGTACCGACAGTCACCCTAATGAAAAACTGTTTTTT. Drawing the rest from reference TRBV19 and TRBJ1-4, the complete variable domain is DGGITQSPKYLFRKEGQNVTLSCEQNLNHDAMYWYRQDPGQGLRLIYYSQIVNDFQKGDIAEGYSVSREKKESFPLTVTSAQKNPTAFYLCASSTDSHPNEKLFFGSGTQLSVL.

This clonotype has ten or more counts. The CDR3 DNA sequence: TGTGCCAGCAGTCAGAACGGGGTCAATTCACCCCTCCACTTT. This codes for CASSQNGVNSPLHF. This rearrangement joins TRBV6-1 to TRBJ1-6, with unresolved D. Trimming shortened V by 5 bases and J by 7 bases, and 12 bases separated the two germline ends. Germline CDR1 and CDR2: MNHNS and SASEGT. CDR3 length equals 14 residues.

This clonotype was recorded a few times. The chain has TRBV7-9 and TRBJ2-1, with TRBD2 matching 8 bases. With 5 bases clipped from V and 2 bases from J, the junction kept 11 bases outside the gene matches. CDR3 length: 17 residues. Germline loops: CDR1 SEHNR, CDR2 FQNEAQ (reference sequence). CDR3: CASSAKTSVGPYNEQFF. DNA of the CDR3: TGTGCCAGCAGCGCGAAGACTAGCGTGGGACCCTACAATGAGCAGTTCTTC.

Here the CDR3 DNA reads TGTGCCAGCAGCTTAGGGGACCAAGGAAACTACGAGCAGTACTTC. It translates to CASSLGDQGNYEQYF. V usage is TRBV7-6 and J usage is TRBJ2-7, with D possibly called TRBD1 or TRBD2 (5 bases each). Germline V lookup: CDR1 SGHVS, CDR2 FNYEAQ. Trimming took off 1 base at V and 3 bases at J, with 13 bases between the two ends. This CDR3 contains 15 residues.

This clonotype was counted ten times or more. Written as DNA, the CDR3 is TGTGCCAGCAGTGAAGCTTTAGAACAGGGGTCTAGCACAGATACGCAGTATTTT. Protein sequence: CASSEALEQGSSTDTQYF. The J gene is TRBJ2-3, the V gene TRBV2; TRBD1 matches at 7 bases. From germline, CDR1 is SNHLY and CDR2 FYNNEI. The ends lost 0 bases at V and 0 bases at J; junction bases unmatched: 9. This CDR3 region has 18 residues. Using reference TRBV2 and TRBJ2-3 for the parts outside the CDR3, the full variable domain is EPEVTQTPSHQVTQMGQEVILRCVPISNHLYFYWYRQILGQKVEFLVSFYNNEISEKSEIFDDQFSVERPDGSNFTLKIRSTKLEDSAMYFCASSEALEQGSSTDTQYFGPGTRLTVL.